In its sample, the clone carrying this TCR beta chain was seen a few times. Each single cDNA molecule received a unique molecular identifier. MiXCR, applied by TCRdb to the 5' RACE reads, yields one record per CDR3 protein. Among some 80,000 distinct CDR3 sequences listed, around 5% were seen once. The source of the sample is a study of early T cells in non-severe SARS-CoV-2 infection. This CDR3 spans 13 amino acids. From germline, CDR1 is SEHNR and CDR2 FQNEAQ (reference sequence). Deletions cut 6 bases from V and 5 bases from J, with 11 bases between. This receptor was obtained from an adult who was a healthcare worker with PCR-confirmed SARS-CoV-2 infection or an uninfected control (not recorded which). This specimen consisted of whole blood, obtained at baseline. The chain employs TRBV7-9 and TRBJ1-5; D remains unclear. The CDR3 region has the DNA TGTGCCAGCAGTCCCAGTTGGGATCAGCCCCAGCATTTT. Its protein product is CASSPSWDQPQHF. Variable domain in full (rest from reference TRBV7-9 and TRBJ1-5): DTGVSQNPRHKITKRGQNVTFRCDPISEHNRLYWYRQTLGQGPEFLTYFQNEAQLEKSRLLSDRFSAERPKGSFSTLEIQRTEQGDSAMYLCASSPSWDQPQHFGDGTRLSIL.